Sequencing of this T cell receptor beta chain was carried out in a study of blood T cells in healthy people across ages. Healthy Caucasians from Russia aged about 6 to 100 served as donors. Each sample yielded at least 6.5 million isolated PBMCs. Overall study findings and caveats: Researchers report that TCR beta diversity correlated strongly with naive T cell percentage. The long-lived group displayed more naive CD4+ cells, plus higher diversity, than the aged donors did.

Details on this clonotype: Its antigen is unidentified.

A second about 6 to 11 cycle PCR used barcoded and J-beta primers. TCRdb itself ran the 5' RACE reads through MiXCR, one entry per CDR3 protein. The sample lists 650,000 to 900,000 distinct CDR3 sequences; approximately 67% were seen once. The length of the CDR3 is 15 residues. The V gene lost 3 bases and the J gene lost 4 bases, with 16 bases spanning the gap. Germline V CDR1 and CDR2: LGHNA, YSLEER. This clonotype originated in a young man in good health. The chain employs TRBV4-3 and TRBJ2-7; D call uncertain. The sequenced material came from blood. CDR3 bases: TGCGCCAGCAGCCAGAGCCGAGGTTTTGGATACGAGCAGTACTTC. Its protein is CASSQSRGFGYEQYF.